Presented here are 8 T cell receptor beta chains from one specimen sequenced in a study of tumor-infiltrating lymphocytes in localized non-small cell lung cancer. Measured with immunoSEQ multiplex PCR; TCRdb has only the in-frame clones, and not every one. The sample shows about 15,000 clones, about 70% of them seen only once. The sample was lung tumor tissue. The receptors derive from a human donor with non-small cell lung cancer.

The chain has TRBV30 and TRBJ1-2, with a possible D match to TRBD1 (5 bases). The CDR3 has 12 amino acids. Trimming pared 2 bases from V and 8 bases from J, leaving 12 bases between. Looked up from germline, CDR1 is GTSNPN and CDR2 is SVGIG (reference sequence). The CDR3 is CAWSHTRDGYTF. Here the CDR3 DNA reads TGTGCCTGGAGTCACACCAGGGACGGCTACACCTTC.

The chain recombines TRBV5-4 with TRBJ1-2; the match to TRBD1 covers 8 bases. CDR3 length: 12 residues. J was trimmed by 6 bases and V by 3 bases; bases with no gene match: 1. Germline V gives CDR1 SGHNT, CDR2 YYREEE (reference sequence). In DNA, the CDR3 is TGTGCCAGCAGCTCAGGGGGCAATGGCTACACCTTC. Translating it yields CASSSGGNGYTF.

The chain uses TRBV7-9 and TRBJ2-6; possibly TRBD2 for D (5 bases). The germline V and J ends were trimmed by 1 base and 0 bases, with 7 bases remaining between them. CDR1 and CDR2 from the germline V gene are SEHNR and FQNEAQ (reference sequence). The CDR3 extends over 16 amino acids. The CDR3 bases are TGTGCCAGCAGCTTAGGGGAGCACTCTGGGGCCAACGTCCTGACTTTC. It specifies CASSLGEHSGANVLTF.

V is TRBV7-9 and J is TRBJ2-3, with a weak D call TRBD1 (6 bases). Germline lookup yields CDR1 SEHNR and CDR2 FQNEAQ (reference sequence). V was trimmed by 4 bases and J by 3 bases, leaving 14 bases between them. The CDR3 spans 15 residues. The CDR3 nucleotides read TGTGCCAGCAGCTCCGACGGGACAAAAACAGATACGCAGTATTTT. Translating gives CASSSDGTKTDTQYF.

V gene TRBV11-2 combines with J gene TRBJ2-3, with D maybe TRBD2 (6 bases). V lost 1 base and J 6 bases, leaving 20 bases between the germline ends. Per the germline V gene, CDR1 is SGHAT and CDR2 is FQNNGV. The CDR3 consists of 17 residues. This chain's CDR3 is CASSLAPFGSLRDTQYF. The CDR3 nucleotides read TGTGCCAGCAGCTTAGCCCCCTTCGGGAGTCTGAGGGATACGCAGTATTTT. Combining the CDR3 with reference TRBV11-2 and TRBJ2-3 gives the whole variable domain EAGVAQSPRYKIIEKRQSVAFWCNPISGHATLYWYQQILGQGPKLLIQFQNNGVVDDSQLPKDRFSAERLKGVDSTLKIQPAKLEDSAVYLCASSLAPFGSLRDTQYFGPGTRLTVL.

DNA for the CDR3: TGCGCCAGCAGCTCGGGACAGAATAATGAAAAACTGTTTTTT. It specifies CASSSGQNNEKLFF. This chain uses TRBV5-1 with TRBJ1-4; TRBD1 matches 7 bases. The CDR3 extends over 14 amino acids. The germline gives CDR1 SGHRS, CDR2 YFSETQ. V gave up 3 bases and J gave up 4 bases; unmatched junction bases: 3.

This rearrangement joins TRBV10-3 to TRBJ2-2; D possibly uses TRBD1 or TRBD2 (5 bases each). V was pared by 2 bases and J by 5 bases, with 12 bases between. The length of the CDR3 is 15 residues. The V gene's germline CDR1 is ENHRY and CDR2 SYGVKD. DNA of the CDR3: TGTGCCATCAGTGAGAGGGGACCCCCAACCGGGGAGCTGTTTTTT. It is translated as CAISERGPPTGELFF.

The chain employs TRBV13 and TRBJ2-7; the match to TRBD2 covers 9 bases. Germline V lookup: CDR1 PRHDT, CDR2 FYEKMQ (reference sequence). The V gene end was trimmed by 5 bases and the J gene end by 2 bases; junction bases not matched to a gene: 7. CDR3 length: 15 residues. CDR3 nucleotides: TGTGCCAGCAGCCAACCCGGGACTAGCCCCTACGAGCAGTACTTC. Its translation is CASSQPGTSPYEQYF.